The present T cell receptor (beta chain) was sequenced within a study of blood T cell repertoires in COVID-19 (dated by TCRdb to 2018 to 2021). For context, the study as a whole: The collaborator samples originated in the United States, Italy and Spain and spanned the acute and convalescent phases of COVID-19. Where HLA class I and class II types were available, the types were taken from metadata supplied by the sample provider, not from assay-based typing. The dataset comprised deeply sampled blood TCRbeta repertoires from subjects exposed to, actively infected with, or recovered from COVID-19. Samples were obtained from the ongoing ImmuneRACE study (first 160 participants) and from 950 to 1,500 subjects provided by 6 global collaborators. A de-identified subject ID, COVID-19 status, age in years and sex were almost always included in the sample metadata. The repertoires were released in a freely available public database intended as a resource for research on the immune response to SARS-CoV-2. The prospective study material was composed of cDNA or gDNA derived from T cells, B-cell-depleted T cells, or PBMCs. Results the study describes overall, beyond this receptor: The amount of clinical and demographic metadata varied by source and participant and was provided uncurated.

TCRbeta CDR3 regions were amplified from genomic DNA using the immunoSEQ Assay, a bias-controlled multiplex PCR. The published analysis was carried out like this. Nucleated cell counts per sample were estimated from amplification of reference gene primers within the assay. To quantify the absolute abundance of each unique TCRbeta CDR3 rearrangement, sequence reads were collapsed and filtered. For each sample, productive Simpson clonality was calculated as the square root of Simpson's diversity index over productive rearrangements. The table was pulled from immuneACCESS by TCRdb, which kept in-frame rearrangements only. Such tables lose some clones; where checked, under half of the loss comes from unresolved V genes, and the rest has no known cause. That table gives V, J and clone size, and the DNA gave D and trimming. Across this sample there are about 66,000 clones, with roughly 82% seen only once. Less than 8.5% of the sample is held by the ten biggest clonotypes.

Collaborating institutions collected whole blood in K2EDTA tubes following their own protocols. Collaborator samples were shipped for TCRbeta analysis as frozen whole blood, isolated PBMCs, or DNA extracted from either sample type. Concerning this clone: What antigen it recognizes has not been identified. Base qualities are missing; no much larger clone stands one base away.

The CDR3 measures 15 amino acids from cysteine to phenylalanine. Left in the record is the CDR3 DNA by itself, 45 bases read in frame from the first base. The germline V gene specifies MNHEY as CDR1 and SVGAGI as CDR2. Here V drops 6 bases and J drops 4 bases, and the junction holds 5 bases not matched to any gene. The clonotype originates from a man aged 55 to 69 with acute or convalescent COVID-19. The source material was peripheral blood. Recombination joined TRBV6-5 with TRBJ2-1; a stretch of 11 junction bases matches TRBD2. The CDR3 reads as follows: CASSTLAGVYNEQFF. The DNA reads TGTGCCAGCAGCACACTAGCGGGGGTTTACAATGAGCAGTTCTTC.